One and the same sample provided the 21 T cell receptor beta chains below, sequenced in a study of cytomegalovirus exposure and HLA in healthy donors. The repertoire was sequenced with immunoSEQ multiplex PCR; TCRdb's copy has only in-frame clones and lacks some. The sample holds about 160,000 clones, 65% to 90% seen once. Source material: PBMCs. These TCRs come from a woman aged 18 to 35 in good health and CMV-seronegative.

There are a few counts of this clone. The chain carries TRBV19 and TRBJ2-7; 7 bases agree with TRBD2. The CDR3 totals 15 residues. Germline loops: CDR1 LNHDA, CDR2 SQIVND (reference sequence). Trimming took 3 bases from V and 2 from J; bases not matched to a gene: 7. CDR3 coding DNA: TGTGCCAGTAGTATTCAAAGTCGGGGGGCCTACGAGCAGTACTTC. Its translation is CASSIQSRGAYEQYF. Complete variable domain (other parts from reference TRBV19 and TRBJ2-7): DGGITQSPKYLFRKEGQNVTLSCEQNLNHDAMYWYRQDPGQGLRLIYYSQIVNDFQKGDIAEGYSVSREKKESFPLTVTSAQKNPTAFYLCASSIQSRGAYEQYFGPGTRLTVT.

The CDR3 region is CATQAKGEFF. The CDR3 region has the DNA TGTGCCACCCAAGCCAAGGGGGAGTTCTTC. The gene calls are TRBV6-5 and TRBJ2-1; tentative D call: TRBD1 (6 bases). The CDR3 covers 10 residues. The germline gives CDR1 MNHEY, CDR2 SVGAGI. Trimming cost V 10 bases and J 14 bases, with 15 bases left between them.

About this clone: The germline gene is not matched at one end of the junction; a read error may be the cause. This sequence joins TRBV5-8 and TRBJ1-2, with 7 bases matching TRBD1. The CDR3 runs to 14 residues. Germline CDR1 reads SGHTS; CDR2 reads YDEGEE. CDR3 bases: TGTGCCAGCACCTTGAGGACAGGATCCTATGGCTACACCTTC. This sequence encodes CASTLRTGSYGYTF.

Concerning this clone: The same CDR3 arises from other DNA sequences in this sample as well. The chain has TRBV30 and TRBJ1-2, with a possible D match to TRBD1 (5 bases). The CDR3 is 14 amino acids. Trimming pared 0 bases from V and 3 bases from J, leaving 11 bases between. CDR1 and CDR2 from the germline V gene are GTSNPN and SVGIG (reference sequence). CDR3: CAWSVSQGYYGYTF. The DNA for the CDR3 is TGTGCCTGGAGTGTAAGTCAGGGATACTATGGCTACACCTTC.

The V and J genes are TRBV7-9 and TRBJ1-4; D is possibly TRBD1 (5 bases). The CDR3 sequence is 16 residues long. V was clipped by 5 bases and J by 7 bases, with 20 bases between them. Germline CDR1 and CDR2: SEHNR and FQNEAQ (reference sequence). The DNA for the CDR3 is TGTGCCAGCAGCCAGATGAGCGGGGGTGCCGCTGAAAAACTGTTTTTT. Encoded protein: CASSQMSGGAAEKLFF.

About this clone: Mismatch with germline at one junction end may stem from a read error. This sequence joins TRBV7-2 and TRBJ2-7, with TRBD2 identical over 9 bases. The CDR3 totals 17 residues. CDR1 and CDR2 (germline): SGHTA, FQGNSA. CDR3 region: CASSLADDDSGRVWQYF. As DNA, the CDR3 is TGTGCCAGCAGCCTAGCCGATGACGATAGCGGGAGAGTCTGGCAGTACTTC.

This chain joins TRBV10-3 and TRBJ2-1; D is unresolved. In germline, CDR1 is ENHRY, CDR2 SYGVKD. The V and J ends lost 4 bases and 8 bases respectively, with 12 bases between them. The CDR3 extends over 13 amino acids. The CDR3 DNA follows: TGTGCCATCAGTGTCTCAGGATCCCATGAGCAGTTCTTC. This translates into CAISVSGSHEQFF.

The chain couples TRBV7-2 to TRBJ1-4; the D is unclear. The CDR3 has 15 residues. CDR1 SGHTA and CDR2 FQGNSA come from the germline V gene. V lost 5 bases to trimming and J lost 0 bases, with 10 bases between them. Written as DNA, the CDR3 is TGTGCCAGCAGCCTGTCCTTCTCAACTAATGAAAAACTGTTTTTT. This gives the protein CASSLSFSTNEKLFF.

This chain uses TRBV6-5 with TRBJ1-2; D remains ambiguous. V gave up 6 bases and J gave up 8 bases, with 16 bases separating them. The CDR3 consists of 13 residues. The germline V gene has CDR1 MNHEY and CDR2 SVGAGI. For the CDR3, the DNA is TGTGCCAGCAGCGAGTATTTAGGAGGGGGCTACACCTTC. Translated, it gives CASSEYLGGGYTF.

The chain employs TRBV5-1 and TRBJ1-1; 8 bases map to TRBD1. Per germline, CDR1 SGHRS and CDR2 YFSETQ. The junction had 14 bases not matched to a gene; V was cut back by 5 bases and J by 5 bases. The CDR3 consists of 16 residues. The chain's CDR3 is CASRFPQGEGYTEAFF. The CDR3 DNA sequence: TGCGCCAGCAGGTTCCCACAGGGGGAAGGATATACTGAAGCTTTCTTT.

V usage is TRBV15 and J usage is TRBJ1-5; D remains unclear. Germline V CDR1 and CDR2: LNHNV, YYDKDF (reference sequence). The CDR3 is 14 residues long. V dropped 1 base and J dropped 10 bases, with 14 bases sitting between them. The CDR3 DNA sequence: TGTGCCACCAGCAGAGGGGGAGATGGACTCCCCCAGCATTTT. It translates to CATSRGGDGLPQHF.

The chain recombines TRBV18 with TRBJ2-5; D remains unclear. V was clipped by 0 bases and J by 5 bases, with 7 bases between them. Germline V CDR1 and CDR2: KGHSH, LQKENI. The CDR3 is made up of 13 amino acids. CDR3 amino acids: CASSPPAAETQYF. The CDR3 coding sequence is TGTGCCAGCTCACCACCTGCTGCGGAGACCCAGTACTTC.

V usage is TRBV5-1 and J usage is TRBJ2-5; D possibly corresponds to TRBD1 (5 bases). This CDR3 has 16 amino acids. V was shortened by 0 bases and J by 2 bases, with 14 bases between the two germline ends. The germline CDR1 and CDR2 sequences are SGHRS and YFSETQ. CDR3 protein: CASSLAGLGAQETQYF. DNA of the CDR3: TGCGCCAGCAGCTTGGCCGGATTAGGGGCGCAAGAGACCCAGTACTTC.

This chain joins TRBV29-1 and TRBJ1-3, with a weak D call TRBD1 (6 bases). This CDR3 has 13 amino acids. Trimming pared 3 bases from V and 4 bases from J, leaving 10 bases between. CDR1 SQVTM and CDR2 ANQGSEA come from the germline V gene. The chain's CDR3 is CSVDWGLGNTIYF. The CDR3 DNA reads TGCAGCGTTGATTGGGGGCTGGGAAACACCATATATTTT.

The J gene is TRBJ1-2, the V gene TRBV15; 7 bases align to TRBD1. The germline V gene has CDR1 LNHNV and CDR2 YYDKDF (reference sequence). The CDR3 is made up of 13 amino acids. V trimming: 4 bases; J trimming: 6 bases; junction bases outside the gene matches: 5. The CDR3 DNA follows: TGTGCCACCAGCATAGGGGGCGCACATGGCTACACCTTC. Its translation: CATSIGGAHGYTF.

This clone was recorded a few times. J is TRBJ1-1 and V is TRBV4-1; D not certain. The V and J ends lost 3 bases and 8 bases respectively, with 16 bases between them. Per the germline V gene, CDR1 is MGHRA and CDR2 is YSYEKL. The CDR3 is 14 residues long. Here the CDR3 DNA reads TGCGCCAGCAGCCACAAGGGAGGCGGAACGGAAGCTTTCTTT. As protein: CASSHKGGGTEAFF.

CDR3 in DNA: TGTGCCATCGGTGGACGGGGGGGAGGGGGCACAGATACGCAGTATTTT. This codes for CAIGGRGGGGTDTQYF. The rearrangement joins TRBV6-6 to TRBJ2-3, with TRBD2 identical over 8 bases. Trimming at V came to 10 bases and at J to 1 base, leaving 13 bases not matched to a gene. Germline loops: CDR1 MNHNY, CDR2 SVGAGI (reference sequence). The CDR3 sequence is 16 residues long.

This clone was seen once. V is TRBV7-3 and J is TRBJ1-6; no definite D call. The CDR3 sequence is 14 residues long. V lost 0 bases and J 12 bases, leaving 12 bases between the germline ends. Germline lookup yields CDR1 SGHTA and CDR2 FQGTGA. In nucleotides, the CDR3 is TGTGCCAGCAGCTTAACTTCCACCGCCGGACCCCTCCACTTT. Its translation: CASSLTSTAGPLHF. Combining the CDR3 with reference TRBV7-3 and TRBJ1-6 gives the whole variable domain GAGVSQTPSNKVTEKGKYVELRCDPISGHTALYWYRQSLGQGPEFLIYFQGTGAADDSGLPNDRFFAVRPEGSVSTLKIQRTERGDSAVYLCASSLTSTAGPLHFGNGTRLTVT.

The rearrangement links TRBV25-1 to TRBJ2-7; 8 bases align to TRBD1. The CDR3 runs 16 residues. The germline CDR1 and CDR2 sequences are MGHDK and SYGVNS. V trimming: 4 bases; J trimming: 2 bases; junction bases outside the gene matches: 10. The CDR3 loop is CASSGRQGRPPYEQYF. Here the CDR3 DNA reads TGTGCCAGCAGTGGGCGACAGGGGCGACCCCCCTACGAGCAGTACTTC.

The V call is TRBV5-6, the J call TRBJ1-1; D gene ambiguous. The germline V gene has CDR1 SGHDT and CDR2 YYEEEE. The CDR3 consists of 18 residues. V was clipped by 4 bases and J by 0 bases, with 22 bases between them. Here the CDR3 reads CASSPLWRVASMNTEAFF. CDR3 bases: TGTGCCAGCAGCCCACTCTGGAGGGTAGCCTCCATGAACACTGAAGCTTTCTTT. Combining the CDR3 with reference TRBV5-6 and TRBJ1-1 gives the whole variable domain DAGVTQSPTHLIKTRGQQVTLRCSPKSGHDTVSWYQQALGQGPQFIFQYYEEEERQRGNFPDRFSGHQFPNYSSELNVNALLLGDSALYLCASSPLWRVASMNTEAFFGQGTRLTVV.

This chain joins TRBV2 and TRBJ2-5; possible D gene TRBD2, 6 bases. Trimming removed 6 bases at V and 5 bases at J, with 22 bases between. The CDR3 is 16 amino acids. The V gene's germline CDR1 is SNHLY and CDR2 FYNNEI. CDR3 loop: CASSPRTIARRETQYF. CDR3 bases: TGTGCCAGCAGCCCCAGGACTATCGCGAGGAGGGAGACCCAGTACTTC.